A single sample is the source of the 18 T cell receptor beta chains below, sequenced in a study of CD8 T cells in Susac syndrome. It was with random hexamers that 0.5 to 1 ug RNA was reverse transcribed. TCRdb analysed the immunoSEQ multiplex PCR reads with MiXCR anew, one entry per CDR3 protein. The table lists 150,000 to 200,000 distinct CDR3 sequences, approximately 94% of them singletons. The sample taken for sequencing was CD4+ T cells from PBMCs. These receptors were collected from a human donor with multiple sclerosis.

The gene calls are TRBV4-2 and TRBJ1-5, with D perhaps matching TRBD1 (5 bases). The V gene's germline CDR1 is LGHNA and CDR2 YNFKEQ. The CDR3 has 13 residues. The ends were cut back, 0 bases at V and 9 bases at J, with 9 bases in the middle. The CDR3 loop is CASSQDPGGPQHF. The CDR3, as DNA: TGTGCCAGCAGCCAAGACCCCGGGGGGCCCCAGCATTTT.

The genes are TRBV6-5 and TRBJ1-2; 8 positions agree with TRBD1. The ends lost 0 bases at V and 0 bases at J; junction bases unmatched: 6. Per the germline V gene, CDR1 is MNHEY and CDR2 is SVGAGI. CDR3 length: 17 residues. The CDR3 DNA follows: TGTGCCAGCAGTTACTCCGGGACAGGAGTTTCTAACTATGGCTACACCTTC. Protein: CASSYSGTGVSNYGYTF.

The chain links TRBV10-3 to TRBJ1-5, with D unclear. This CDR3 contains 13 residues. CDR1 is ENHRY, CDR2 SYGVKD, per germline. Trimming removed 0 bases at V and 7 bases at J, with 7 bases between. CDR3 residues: CAISESRGQPQHF. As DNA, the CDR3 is TGTGCCATCAGTGAGTCCCGTGGACAGCCCCAGCATTTT.

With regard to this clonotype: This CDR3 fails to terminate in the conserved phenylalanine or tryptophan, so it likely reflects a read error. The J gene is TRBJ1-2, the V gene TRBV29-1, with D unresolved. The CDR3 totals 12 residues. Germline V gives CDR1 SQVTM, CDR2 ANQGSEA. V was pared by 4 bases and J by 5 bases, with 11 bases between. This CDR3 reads CSVVNSDYGYTL. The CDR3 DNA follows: TGCAGCGTTGTTAACAGTGATTATGGCTACACCCTC.

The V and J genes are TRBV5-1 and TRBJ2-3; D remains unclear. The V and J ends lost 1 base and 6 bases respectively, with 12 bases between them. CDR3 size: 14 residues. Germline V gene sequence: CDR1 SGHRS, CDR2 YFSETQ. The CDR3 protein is CASSLTTLGDTQYF. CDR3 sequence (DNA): TGCGCCAGCAGCTTGACCACCTTGGGTGATACGCAGTATTTT.

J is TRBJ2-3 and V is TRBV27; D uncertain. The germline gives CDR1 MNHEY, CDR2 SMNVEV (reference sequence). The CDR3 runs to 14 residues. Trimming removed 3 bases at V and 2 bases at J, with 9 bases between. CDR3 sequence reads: CASSFGRYTDTQYF. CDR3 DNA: TGTGCCAGCAGTTTTGGCAGGTACACAGATACGCAGTATTTT.

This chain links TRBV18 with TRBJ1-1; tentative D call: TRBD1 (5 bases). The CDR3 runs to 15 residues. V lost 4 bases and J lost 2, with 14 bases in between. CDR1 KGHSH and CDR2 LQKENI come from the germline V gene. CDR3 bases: TGTGCCAGCTCACGGGACGCGGGCGCCAACACTGAAGCTTTCTTT. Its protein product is CASSRDAGANTEAFF.

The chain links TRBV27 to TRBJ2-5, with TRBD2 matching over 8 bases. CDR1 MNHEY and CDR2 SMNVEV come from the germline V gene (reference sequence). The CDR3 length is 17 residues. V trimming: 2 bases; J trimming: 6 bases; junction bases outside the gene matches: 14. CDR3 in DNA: TGTGCCAGCAGTTTAATCTTCTCGCCCAGCGGGAGAAAGACCCAGTACTTC. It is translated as CASSLIFSPSGRKTQYF.

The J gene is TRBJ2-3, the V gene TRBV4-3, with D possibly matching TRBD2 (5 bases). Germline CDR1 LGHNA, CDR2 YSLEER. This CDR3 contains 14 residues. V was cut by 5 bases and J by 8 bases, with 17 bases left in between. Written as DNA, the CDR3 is TGCGCCAGCAGCTTCGGCTCTGATGGGAGTACGCAGTATTTT. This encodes CASSFGSDGSTQYF.

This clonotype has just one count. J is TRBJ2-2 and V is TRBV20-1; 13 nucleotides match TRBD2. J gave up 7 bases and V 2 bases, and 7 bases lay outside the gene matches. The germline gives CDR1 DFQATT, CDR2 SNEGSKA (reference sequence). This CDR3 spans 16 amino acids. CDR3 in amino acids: CSARRTSGSSYGELFF. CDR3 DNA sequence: TGCAGTGCTAGAAGGACTAGCGGGAGCTCTTACGGGGAGCTGTTTTTT.

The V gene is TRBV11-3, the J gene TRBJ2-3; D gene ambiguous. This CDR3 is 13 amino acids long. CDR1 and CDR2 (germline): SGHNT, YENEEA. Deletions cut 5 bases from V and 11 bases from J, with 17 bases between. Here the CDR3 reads CASSAPARLVQYF. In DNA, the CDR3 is TGTGCCAGCAGCGCGCCTGCCCGGCTTGTGCAGTATTTT.

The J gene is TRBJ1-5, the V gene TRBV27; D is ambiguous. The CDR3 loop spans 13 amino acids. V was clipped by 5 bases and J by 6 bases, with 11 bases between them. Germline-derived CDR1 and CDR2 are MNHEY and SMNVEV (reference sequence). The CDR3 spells CASSPLPSQPQHF. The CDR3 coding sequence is TGTGCCAGCAGTCCCCTCCCGAGTCAGCCCCAGCATTTT.

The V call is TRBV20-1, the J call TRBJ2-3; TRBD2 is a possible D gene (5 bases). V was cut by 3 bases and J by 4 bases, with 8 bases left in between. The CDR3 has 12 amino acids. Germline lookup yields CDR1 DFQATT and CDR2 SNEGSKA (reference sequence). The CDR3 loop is CSASGNPDTQYF. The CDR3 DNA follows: TGCAGTGCTAGCGGGAATCCAGATACGCAGTATTTT.

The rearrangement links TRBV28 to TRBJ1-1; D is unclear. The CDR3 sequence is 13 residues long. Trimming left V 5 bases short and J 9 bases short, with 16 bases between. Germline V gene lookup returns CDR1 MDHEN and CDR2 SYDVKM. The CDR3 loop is CASSPPHHLQAFF. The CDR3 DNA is TGTGCCAGCAGTCCCCCTCATCACCTACAAGCTTTCTTT.

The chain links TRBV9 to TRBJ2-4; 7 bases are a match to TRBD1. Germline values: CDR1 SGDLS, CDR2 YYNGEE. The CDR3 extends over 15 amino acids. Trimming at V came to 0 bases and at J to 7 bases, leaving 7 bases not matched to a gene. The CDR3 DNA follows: TGTGCCAGCAGCGTAGTCCCGGGACAGACTAACATTCAGTACTTC. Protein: CASSVVPGQTNIQYF. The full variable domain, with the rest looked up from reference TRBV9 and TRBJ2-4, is DSGVTQTPKHLITATGQRVTLRCSPRSGDLSVYWYQQSLDQGLQFLIQYYNGEERAKGNILERFSAQQFPDLHSELNLSSLELGDSALYFCASSVVPGQTNIQYFGAGTRLSVL.

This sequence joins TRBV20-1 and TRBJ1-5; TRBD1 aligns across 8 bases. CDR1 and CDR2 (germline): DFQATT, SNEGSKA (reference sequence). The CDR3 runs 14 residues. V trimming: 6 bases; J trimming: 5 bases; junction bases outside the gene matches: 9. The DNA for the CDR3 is TGCAGTGCCCCCCCCCAGGGGGCGGATCAGCCCCAGCATTTT. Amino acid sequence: CSAPPQGADQPQHF.

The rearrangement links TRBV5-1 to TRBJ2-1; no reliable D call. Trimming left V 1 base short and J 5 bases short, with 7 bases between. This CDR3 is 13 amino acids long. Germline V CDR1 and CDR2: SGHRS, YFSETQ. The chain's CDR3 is CASSLIPDNEQFF. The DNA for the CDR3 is TGCGCCAGCAGCTTGATCCCGGACAATGAGCAGTTCTTC. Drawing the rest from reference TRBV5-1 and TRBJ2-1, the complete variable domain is KAGVTQTPRYLIKTRGQQVTLSCSPISGHRSVSWYQQTPGQGLQFLFEYFSETQRNKGNFPGRFSGRQFSNSRSEMNVSTLELGDSALYLCASSLIPDNEQFFGPGTRLTVL.

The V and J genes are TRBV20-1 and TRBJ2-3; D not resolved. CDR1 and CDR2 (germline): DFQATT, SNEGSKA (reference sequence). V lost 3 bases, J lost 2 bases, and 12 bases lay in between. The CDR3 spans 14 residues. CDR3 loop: CSARILETTDTQYF. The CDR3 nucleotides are TGCAGTGCTAGGATCCTAGAAACCACAGATACGCAGTATTTT.